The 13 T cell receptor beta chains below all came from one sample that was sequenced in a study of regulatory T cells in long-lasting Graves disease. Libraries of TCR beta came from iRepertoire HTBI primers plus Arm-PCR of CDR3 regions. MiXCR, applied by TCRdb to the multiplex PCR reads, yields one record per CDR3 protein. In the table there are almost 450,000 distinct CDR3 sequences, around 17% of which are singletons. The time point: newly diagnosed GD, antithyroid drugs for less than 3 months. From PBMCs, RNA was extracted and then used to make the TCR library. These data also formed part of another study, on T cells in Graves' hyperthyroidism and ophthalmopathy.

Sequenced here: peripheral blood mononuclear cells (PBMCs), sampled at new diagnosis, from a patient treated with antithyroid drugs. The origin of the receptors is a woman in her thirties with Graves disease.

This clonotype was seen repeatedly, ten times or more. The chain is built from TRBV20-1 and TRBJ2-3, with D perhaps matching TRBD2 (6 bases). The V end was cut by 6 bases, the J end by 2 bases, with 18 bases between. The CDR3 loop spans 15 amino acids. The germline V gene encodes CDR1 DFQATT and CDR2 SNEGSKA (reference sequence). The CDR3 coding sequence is TGCAGTGCCTTCCGGCGGGATCAAGACACAGATACGCAGTATTTT. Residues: CSAFRRDQDTDTQYF.

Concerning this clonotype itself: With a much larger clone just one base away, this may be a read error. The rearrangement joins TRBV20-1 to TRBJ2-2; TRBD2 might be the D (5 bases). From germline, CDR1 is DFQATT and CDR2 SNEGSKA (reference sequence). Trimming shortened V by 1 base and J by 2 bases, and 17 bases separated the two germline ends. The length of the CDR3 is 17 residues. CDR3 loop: CSARARPAAYNTGELFF. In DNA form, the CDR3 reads TGCAGTGCTAGAGCCCGACCAGCGGCTTATAACACCGGGGAGCTGTTTTTT.

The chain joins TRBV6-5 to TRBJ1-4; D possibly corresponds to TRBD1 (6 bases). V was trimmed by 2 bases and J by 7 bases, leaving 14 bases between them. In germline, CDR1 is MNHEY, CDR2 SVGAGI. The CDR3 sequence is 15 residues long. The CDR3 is CASSYGGTTSEKLFF. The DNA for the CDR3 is TGTGCCAGCAGTTACGGGGGGACAACGAGTGAAAAACTGTTTTTT.

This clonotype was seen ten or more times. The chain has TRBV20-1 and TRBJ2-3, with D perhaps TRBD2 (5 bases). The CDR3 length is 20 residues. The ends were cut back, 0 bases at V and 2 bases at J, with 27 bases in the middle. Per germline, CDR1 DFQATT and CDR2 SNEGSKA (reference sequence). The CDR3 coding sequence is TGCAGTGCTAGAGATCGGCTAGCAGGACCGAGCTGGATATTCACAGATACGCAGTATTTT. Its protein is CSARDRLAGPSWIFTDTQYF.

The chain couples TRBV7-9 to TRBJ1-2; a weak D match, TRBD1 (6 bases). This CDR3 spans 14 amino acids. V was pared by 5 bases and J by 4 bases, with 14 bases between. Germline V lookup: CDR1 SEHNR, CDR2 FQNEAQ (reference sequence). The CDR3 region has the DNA TGTGCCAGCAGCCCCTTAGGGACAAGCTATGGCTACACCTTC. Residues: CASSPLGTSYGYTF.

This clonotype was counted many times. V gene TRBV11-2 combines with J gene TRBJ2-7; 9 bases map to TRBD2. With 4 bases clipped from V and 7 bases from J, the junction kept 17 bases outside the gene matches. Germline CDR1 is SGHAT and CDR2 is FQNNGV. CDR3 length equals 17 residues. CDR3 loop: CASSSGETSGLYGEQYF. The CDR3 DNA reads TGTGCCAGCAGCTCGGGGGAGACTAGCGGCCTTTACGGAGAGCAGTACTTC.

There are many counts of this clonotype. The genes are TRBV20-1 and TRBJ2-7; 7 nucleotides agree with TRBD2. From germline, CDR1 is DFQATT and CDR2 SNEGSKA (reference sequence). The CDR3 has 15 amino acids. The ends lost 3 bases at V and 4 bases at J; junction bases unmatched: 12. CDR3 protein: CSASLPEGGSYEQYF. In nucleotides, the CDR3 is TGCAGTGCTAGTCTCCCCGAGGGCGGGAGTTACGAGCAGTACTTC.

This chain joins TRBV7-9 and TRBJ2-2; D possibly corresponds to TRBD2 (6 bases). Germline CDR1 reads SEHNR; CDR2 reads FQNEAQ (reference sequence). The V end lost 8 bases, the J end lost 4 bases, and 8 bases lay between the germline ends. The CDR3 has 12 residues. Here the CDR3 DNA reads TGTGCCAGCCGCGGGACCACCGGGGAGCTGTTTTTT. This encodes CASRGTTGELFF.

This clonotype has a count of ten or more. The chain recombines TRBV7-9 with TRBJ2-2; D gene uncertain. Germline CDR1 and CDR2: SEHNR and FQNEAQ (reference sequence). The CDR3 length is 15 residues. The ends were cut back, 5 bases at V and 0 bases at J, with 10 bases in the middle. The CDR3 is CASSRTLANTGELFF. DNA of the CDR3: TGTGCCAGCAGCCGGACCCTCGCGAACACCGGGGAGCTGTTTTTT.

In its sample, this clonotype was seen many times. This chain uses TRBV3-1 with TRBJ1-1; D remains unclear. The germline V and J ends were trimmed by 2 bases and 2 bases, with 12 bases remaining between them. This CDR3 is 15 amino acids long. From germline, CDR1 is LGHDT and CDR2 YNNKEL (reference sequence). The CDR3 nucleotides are TGTGCCAGCAGCCAATTAGCCGAGAGCAACACTGAAGCTTTCTTT. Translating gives CASSQLAESNTEAFF.

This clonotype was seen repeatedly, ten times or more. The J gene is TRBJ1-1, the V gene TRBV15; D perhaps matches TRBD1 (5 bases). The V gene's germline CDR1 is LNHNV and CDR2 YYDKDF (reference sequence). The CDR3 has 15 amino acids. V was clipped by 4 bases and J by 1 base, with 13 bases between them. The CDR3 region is CATSKMEGTNTEAFF. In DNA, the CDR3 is TGTGCCACCAGCAAGATGGAGGGGACGAACACTGAAGCTTTCTTT.

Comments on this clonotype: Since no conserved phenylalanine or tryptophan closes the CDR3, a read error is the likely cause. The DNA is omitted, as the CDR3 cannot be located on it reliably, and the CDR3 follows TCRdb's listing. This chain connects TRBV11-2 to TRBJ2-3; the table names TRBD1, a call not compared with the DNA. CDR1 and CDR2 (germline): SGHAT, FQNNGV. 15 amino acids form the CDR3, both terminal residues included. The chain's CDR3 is CASSPSGGSEQYFGP.

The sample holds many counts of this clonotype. CDR3 nucleotides: TGTGCCAGCACTCAGGGAAATTGGAATTATGAGCAGTTCTTC. As protein: CASTQGNWNYEQFF. The chain combines TRBV2 with TRBJ2-1; D possibly corresponds to TRBD1 (5 bases). This CDR3 has 14 residues. Looked up from germline, CDR1 is SNHLY and CDR2 is FYNNEI. Trimming stripped 7 bases from V and 8 bases from J, with 18 bases between.